The rows below give T cell receptor beta chains drawn from one sample of a study of blood T cells in healthy people across ages. TCRdb re-derived calls from the 5' RACE reads in MiXCR, one entry per CDR3 protein. In the table there are about 780,000 distinct CDR3 sequences, 62% of which are singletons. The specimen sequenced was blood. These receptors came from a man aged 25 to 40 in good health. Both conserved end residues are part of each CDR3. D genes are given only for firm matches. Clone size is stated in some rows and not others, as once, few, many or a class when expanded.

clone size | J gene | V gene | D gene | CDR3 DNA | CDR3 protein
. | TRBJ2-7 | TRBV9 | TRBD2 | TGTGCCAGCAGCACTAGCGGGGAACCCTCCGAGCAGTACTTC | CASSTSGEPSEQYF
. | TRBJ1-1 | TRBV7-2 | TRBD1 | TGTGCCAGCAGCTTGAAGACAGGGGAAACTGAAGCTTTCTTT | CASSLKTGETEAFF
. | TRBJ2-7 | TRBV6-5 | . | TGTGCCAGCACCCCCAGGGATATCCACGAGCAGTACTTC | CASTPRDIHEQYF
. | TRBJ2-3 | TRBV7-2 | TRBD2 | TGTGCCAGCAGCTTAGTGGCCTCTAGCGGAGGAGACGGTACGCAGTATTTT | CASSLVASSGGDGTQYF
few | TRBJ2-3 | TRBV7-2 | . | TGTGCCAGCAGCTTATCCCACGGGGACTGGGATACGCAGTATTTT | CASSLSHGDWDTQYF
few | TRBJ2-1 | TRBV20-1 | TRBD2 | TGCAGTGCTAGAGGCCCCCTAGCGGGGGGCCAGTTCTTC | CSARGPLAGGQFF
. | TRBJ2-7 | TRBV28 | . | TGTGCCAGCAGCAGCCGGACCCAGTCTGAGCAGTACTTC | CASSSRTQSEQYF
. | TRBJ2-1 | TRBV9 | . | TGTGCCAGCAGCCAAAACCCCCGGGCCGGGCAGTTCTTC | CASSQNPRAGQFF
few | TRBJ2-3 | TRBV5-1 | TRBD2 | TGCGCCAGCAGCTTAGGACTAGTGCCAGATACGCAGTATTTT | CASSLGLVPDTQYF
once | TRBJ2-5 | TRBV3-1 | . | TGTGCCAGCAGCCGGGGGTCCGGTGCGGAGACCCAGTACTTC | CASSRGSGAETQYF
. | TRBJ2-4 | TRBV20-1 | . | TGCAGTGCCCCCAATCGGACCTCCGGGGACATTCAGTACTTC | CSAPNRTSGDIQYF
many | TRBJ2-7 | TRBV6-2/TRBV6-3 | . | TGTGCCAGCAGTTTAGCAGTTACTACGGAGCAGTACTTC | CASSLAVTTEQYF
. | TRBJ2-5 | TRBV7-2 | TRBD2 | TGTGCCAGCAGCTTTCGACTAGCGGGGGTGGGAGATGAGACCCAGTACTTC | CASSFRLAGVGDETQYF
. | TRBJ2-3 | TRBV3-1 | . | TGTGCCAGCAGCCAAGTACGAAACACAGATACGCAGTATTTT | CASSQVRNTDTQYF
. | TRBJ1-6 | TRBV7-3 | . | TGTGCCAGCAGCTTAACAGGGCTTAATTCACCCCTCCACTTT | CASSLTGLNSPLHF
. | TRBJ1-4 | TRBV12-3/TRBV12-4 | . | TGTGCCAGCAGTTACGAAAGGGTAAATGAAAAACTGTTTTTT | CASSYERVNEKLFF
. | TRBJ2-3 | TRBV10-3 | TRBD2 | TGTGCCATCAGTACGGGGGGGGCCACAGATACGCAGTATTTT | CAISTGGATDTQYF